The rows below give T cell receptor beta chains drawn from one sample of a study of blood T cell repertoires in COVID-19. Assay: immunoSEQ multiplex PCR; the TCRdb copy retains only in-frame clones and omits some. The sample includes about 95,000 clones, 80% to 95% of them seen just once. The specimen was peripheral blood. The receptors here all came from a woman in her 50s in a cohort sampled during active COVID-19. CDR3s include the opening cysteine and the closing phenylalanine or tryptophan. D genes are given only for firm matches. Part of the rows lack a size; the others show once, few, many or a class for expanded clones.

abundance	v_gene	d_gene	j_gene	CDR3aa	CDR3nt
NA	TRBV6-1	NA	TRBJ1-1	CASSEALLGGHTEAFF	TGTGCCAGCAGTGAAGCGCTTCTCGGGGGGCATACTGAAGCTTTCTTT
NA	TRBV24-1	NA	TRBJ2-2	CATSDATRGTANTGELFF	TGTGCCACCAGTGACGCCACTCGGGGGACAGCCAACACCGGGGAGCTGTTTTTT
NA	TRBV2	TRBD1	TRBJ2-7	CASSEGQGLYEQYF	TGTGCCAGCAGTGAAGGACAGGGCCTTTACGAGCAGTACTTC
NA	TRBV10-3	TRBD2	TRBJ2-1	CAISLGGASSYNEQFF	TGTGCCATCAGCCTCGGGGGGGCGAGCTCCTACAATGAGCAGTTCTTC
NA	TRBV7-2	TRBD1	TRBJ2-5	CASSHRTGPQETQYF	TGTGCCAGCAGCCATAGGACAGGGCCACAAGAGACCCAGTACTTC
once	TRBV7-3	TRBD2	TRBJ2-5	CASSLSSSGGALETQYF	TGTGCCAGCAGCTTAAGTTCGAGCGGGGGGGCCTTGGAGACCCAGTACTTC
NA	TRBV10-3	TRBD1	TRBJ1-1	CAISVFRGQGAITEAFF	TGTGCCATCAGTGTATTTAGGGGACAGGGGGCTATCACTGAAGCTTTCTTT
NA	TRBV29-1	NA	TRBJ1-1	CSVVEGGSMITEAFF	TGCAGCGTTGTTGAAGGGGGTTCAATGATCACTGAAGCTTTCTTT
once	TRBV9	TRBD2	TRBJ2-1	CASTRGGGSSYNEQFF	TGTGCCAGCACGCGCGGCGGGGGGAGCTCCTACAATGAGCAGTTCTTC
NA	TRBV6-5	NA	TRBJ2-7	CASRGLSYEQYF	TGTGCCAGCAGGGGGCTTTCCTACGAGCAGTACTTC
NA	TRBV7-9	NA	TRBJ2-3	CASSLWGADTQYF	TGTGCCAGCAGCTTATGGGGGGCAGATACGCAGTATTTT
NA	TRBV28	NA	TRBJ2-5	CASSPQGFGETQYF	TGTGCCAGCAGTCCCCAGGGGTTCGGAGAGACCCAGTACTTC
NA	TRBV7-9	NA	TRBJ2-7	CASSPRYLTGPYEQYF	TGTGCCAGCAGCCCACGATACTTGACAGGACCTTACGAGCAGTACTTC
NA	TRBV5-1	TRBD1	TRBJ2-2	CASSPRDSNTGELFF	TGCGCCAGCAGCCCCCGGGACAGCAACACCGGGGAGCTGTTTTTT
NA	TRBV27	TRBD1	TRBJ1-6	CASSATTGTNSPLHF	TGTGCCAGCAGTGCAACGACAGGGACCAATTCACCCCTCCACTTT